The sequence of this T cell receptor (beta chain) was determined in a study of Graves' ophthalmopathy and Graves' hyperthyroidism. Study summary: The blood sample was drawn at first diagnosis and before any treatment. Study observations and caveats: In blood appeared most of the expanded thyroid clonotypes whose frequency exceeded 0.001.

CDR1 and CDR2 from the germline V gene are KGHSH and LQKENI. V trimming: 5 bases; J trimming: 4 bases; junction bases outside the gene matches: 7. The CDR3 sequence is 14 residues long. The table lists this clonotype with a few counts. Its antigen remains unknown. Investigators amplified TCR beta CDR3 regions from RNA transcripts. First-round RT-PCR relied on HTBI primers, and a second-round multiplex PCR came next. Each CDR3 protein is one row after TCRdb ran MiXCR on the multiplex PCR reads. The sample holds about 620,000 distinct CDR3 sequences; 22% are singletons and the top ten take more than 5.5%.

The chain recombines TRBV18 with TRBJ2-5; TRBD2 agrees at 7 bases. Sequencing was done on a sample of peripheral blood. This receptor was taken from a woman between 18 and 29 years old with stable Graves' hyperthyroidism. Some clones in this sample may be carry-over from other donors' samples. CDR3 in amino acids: CASSSSGTVETQYF. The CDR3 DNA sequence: TGTGCCAGCTCATCTAGCGGCACCGTAGAGACCCAGTACTTC.